The next 31 T cell receptor beta chains were all read from a single sample in a study of T cell repertoires in cytomegalovirus infection (dated by TCRdb to between 2018 and 2020). These receptors' targets are unknown. Data came from an Illumina HiSeq 1500. TCRdb trimmed the raw reads at Q25, called clones with MiXCR and kept productive beta chains. For every CDR3 protein sequence, its rows merge into one entry that carries the most common genes and DNA. The table for this sample lists under 150,000 distinct CDR3 sequences; approximately 24% of them were counted only once. Of the sample, around 32% falls within the top ten clones. The sample taken for sequencing was PBMCs, sequenced either directly or after in vitro stimulation (not recorded which). These receptors all come from a human donor in good health (CMV status not recorded). Some clones in this sample may be carry-over from other donors' samples.

The J gene is TRBJ2-5, the V gene TRBV29-1, with 7 positions matching TRBD1. The V segment lost 2 bases and the J segment 5 bases; nucleotides outside the gene matches: 8. Germline CDR1 and CDR2: SQVTM and ANQGSEA. The CDR3 runs 14 residues. In nucleotides, the CDR3 is TGCAGCGTTGAAATACAGGGGATTGGGGAGACCCAGTACTTC. It yields the protein CSVEIQGIGETQYF.

About this clonotype itself: Sequence at one end of the junction differs from germline and may be a read error. V gene TRBV27 combines with J gene TRBJ2-7; D is possibly TRBD1 or TRBD2 (5 bases each). Germline-derived CDR1 and CDR2 are MNHEY and SMNVEV (reference sequence). This CDR3 has 14 residues. The CDR3 loop reads CAGSLTGTSYEQYF. Here the CDR3 DNA reads TGTGCCGGCAGTTTAACCGGGACCTCCTACGAGCAGTACTTC.

The chain employs TRBV12-3 or TRBV12-4 and TRBJ2-1; no reliable D call. This CDR3 is built from 14 residues. The V and J ends lost 3 bases and 1 base respectively, with 7 bases between them. CDR3 sequence: CASSFLLSYNEQFF. The DNA of the CDR3 is TGTGCCAGCAGTTTTCTCCTTTCCTACAATGAGCAGTTCTTC.

The chain couples TRBV6-1 to TRBJ2-5; D is undetermined. The germline V and J ends were trimmed by 7 bases and 5 bases, with 11 bases remaining between them. The CDR3 loop spans 12 amino acids. In germline, CDR1 is MNHNS, CDR2 SASEGT. The CDR3 here is CASIDNGETQYF. The CDR3 nucleotides read TGTGCCAGCATCGATAATGGCGAGACCCAGTACTTC.

This clonotype appeared many times. The genes are TRBV7-8 and TRBJ2-1; TRBD1 matches at 7 bases. With 5 bases clipped from V and 6 bases from J, the junction kept 10 bases outside the gene matches. CDR3 length: 15 residues. Per germline, CDR1 SGHVS and CDR2 FQNEAQ. The CDR3 region is CASSSRDSVLNEQFF. The CDR3 region has the DNA TGTGCCAGCAGCAGCCGGGACAGTGTTCTCAATGAGCAGTTCTTC. The whole variable domain, remainder taken from reference TRBV7-8 and TRBJ2-1, is GAGVSQSPRYKVAKRGQDVALRCDPISGHVSLFWYQQALGQGPEFLTYFQNEAQLDKSGLPSDRFFAERPEGSVSTLKIQRTQQEDSAVYLCASSSRDSVLNEQFFGPGTRLTVL.

This sequence joins TRBV18 and TRBJ1-5; D remains ambiguous. V dropped 2 bases and J dropped 3 bases, with 5 bases sitting between them. The CDR3 is 13 residues long. Germline lookup yields CDR1 KGHSH and CDR2 LQKENI. The CDR3: CASSPGFNQPQHF. The CDR3 DNA reads as TGTGCCAGCTCACCAGGGTTCAATCAGCCCCAGCATTTT.

There are many counts of this clonotype. This chain uses TRBV7-2 with TRBJ1-2; D gene ambiguous. The CDR3 consists of 15 residues. Germline V gives CDR1 SGHTA, CDR2 FQGNSA. V was trimmed by 2 bases and J by 5 bases, leaving 15 bases between them. The CDR3 sequence: CASSLMVRSGYGYTF. The CDR3 DNA reads as TGTGCCAGCAGCTTAATGGTCAGGTCGGGATATGGCTACACCTTC.

V usage is TRBV7-2 and J usage is TRBJ2-3; D is unclear. The CDR3 extends over 12 amino acids. Germline loops: CDR1 SGHTA, CDR2 FQGNSA. With 6 bases removed from V and 8 bases from J, the gap between germline ends came to 12 bases. The CDR3 spells CASRTSLGTQYF. CDR3 nucleotides: TGTGCCAGCAGGACTTCCCTGGGTACGCAGTATTTT.

This chain links TRBV6-2 or TRBV6-3 with TRBJ1-1; TRBD1 matches 7 bases. Germline V lookup: CDR1 MNHEY, CDR2 SVGEGT. This CDR3 comprises 14 residues. With V trimmed by 6 bases and J by 1 base, 5 bases remained unmatched. CDR3 sequence reads: CASRPTGQNTEAFF. The CDR3 DNA reads as TGTGCCAGCAGGCCGACAGGGCAGAACACTGAAGCTTTCTTT.

This chain links TRBV10-3 with TRBJ1-1; possible D gene TRBD1, 5 bases. The germline V and J ends were trimmed by 2 bases and 1 base, with 8 bases remaining between them. CDR1 and CDR2 from the germline V gene are ENHRY and SYGVKD. CDR3 size: 14 residues. This CDR3 is CAISEQDRNTEAFF. CDR3 nucleotide sequence: TGTGCCATCAGTGAGCAAGACAGGAACACTGAAGCTTTCTTT.

This chain joins TRBV5-6 and TRBJ1-2; D unclear. Trimming removed 0 bases from V and 4 bases from J, with 10 bases in between. From germline, CDR1 is SGHDT and CDR2 YYEEEE. This CDR3 contains 14 residues. CDR3 nucleotides: TGTGCCAGCAGCTTGGGGGTGGTGCCCTATGGCTACACCTTC. This codes for CASSLGVVPYGYTF. Full variable domain (remainder filled in from reference TRBV5-6 and TRBJ1-2): DAGVTQSPTHLIKTRGQQVTLRCSPKSGHDTVSWYQQALGQGPQFIFQYYEEEERQRGNFPDRFSGHQFPNYSSELNVNALLLGDSALYLCASSLGVVPYGYTFGSGTRLTVV.

The chain recombines TRBV30 with TRBJ2-3; 8 bases agree with TRBD1. The CDR3 sequence is 16 residues long. Germline V gene lookup returns CDR1 GTSNPN and CDR2 SVGIG (reference sequence). The V gene end was trimmed by 2 bases and the J gene end by 0 bases; junction bases not matched to a gene: 7. This CDR3 reads CAWSTGQGSSTDTQYF. Written as DNA, the CDR3 is TGTGCCTGGAGTACCGGACAGGGCTCTAGCACAGATACGCAGTATTTT. Filled out from reference TRBV30 and TRBJ2-3, the complete variable domain reads SQTIHQWPATLVQPVGSPLSLECTVEGTSNPNLYWYRQAAGRGLQLLFYSVGIGQISSEVPQNLSASRPQDRQFILSSKKLLLSDSGFYLCAWSTGQGSSTDTQYFGPGTRLTVL.

This clonotype was detected only a few times. The chain has TRBV2 and TRBJ2-7; 11 positions agree with TRBD2. Germline lookup yields CDR1 SNHLY and CDR2 FYNNEI. The CDR3 has 16 residues. J lost 1 base, V lost 1 base, and 3 bases had no gene match. In nucleotides, the CDR3 is TGTGCCAGCAGTGAAGTTGGGACTAGCGGTTCCTACGAGCAGTACTTC. Residues: CASSEVGTSGSYEQYF.

This clonotype was counted between two and nine times. The rearrangement joins TRBV12-3 or TRBV12-4 to TRBJ2-2; tentative D call: TRBD2 (6 bases). The CDR3 covers 15 residues. The V end was cut by 3 bases, the J end by 2 bases, with 10 bases between. CDR3 nucleotides: TGTGCCAGCAGTTTCGGGACTCCCAACACCGGGGAGCTGTTTTTT. Encoded protein: CASSFGTPNTGELFF.

This clonotype was observed a few times. The chain has TRBV20-1 and TRBJ1-1; D is ambiguous. The germline gives CDR1 DFQATT, CDR2 SNEGSKA (reference sequence). The V end lost 3 bases, the J end lost 0 bases, and 11 bases lay between the germline ends. The CDR3 sequence is 14 residues long. The CDR3 loop is CSASLGAMNTEAFF. CDR3 bases: TGCAGTGCTAGCCTGGGAGCCATGAACACTGAAGCTTTCTTT.

The sample holds a few counts of this clonotype. One end of the junction is discordant with germline, which a read error may explain. The chain carries TRBV4-2 and TRBJ1-1, with 8 bases lining up with TRBD1. The CDR3 is 17 amino acids. Germline V gene lookup returns CDR1 LGHNA and CDR2 YNFKEQ. CDR3 residues: CASSQDPQGALKTEAFF. The CDR3 nucleotides read TGTGCCAGCAGCCAAGATCCGCAGGGGGCCCTGAAGACTGAAGCTTTCTTT.

Many counts were recorded for this clonotype. The CDR3 DNA reads as TGTGCCAGCAGCTTAGGTACTGACAGGCCTCTCTATGGCTACACCTTC. This gives the protein CASSLGTDRPLYGYTF. The chain has TRBV7-2 and TRBJ1-2, with D possibly TRBD1 on 6 matching bases. Trimming left V 1 base short and J 4 bases short, with 16 bases between. The CDR3 covers 16 residues. CDR1 is SGHTA and CDR2 is FQGNSA in the germline V gene. Using reference TRBV7-2 and TRBJ1-2 for the parts outside the CDR3, the full variable domain is GAGVSQSPSNKVTEKGKDVELRCDPISGHTALYWYRQSLGQGLEFLIYFQGNSAPDKSGLPSDRFSAERTGGSVSTLTIQRTQQEDSAVYLCASSLGTDRPLYGYTFGSGTRLTVV.

This clonotype was picked up many times. The chain has TRBV7-2 and TRBJ1-2; possible D gene TRBD1, 5 bases. Germline values: CDR1 SGHTA, CDR2 FQGNSA. Trimming pared 5 bases from V and 8 bases from J, leaving 12 bases between. This CDR3 contains 12 residues. The CDR3 reads CASSRGTPGYTF. Here the CDR3 DNA reads TGTGCCAGCAGCCGCGGGACCCCCGGCTACACCTTC.

V is TRBV27 and J is TRBJ1-1, with TRBD1 matching over 7 bases. Germline lookup yields CDR1 MNHEY and CDR2 SMNVEV (reference sequence). This CDR3 comprises 13 residues. V dropped 6 bases and J dropped 3; count of bases not matched to a gene: 4. For the CDR3, the DNA is TGTGCCAGCAGAAATACAGGGGACACTGAAGCTTTCTTT. This codes for CASRNTGDTEAFF.

This clonotype was picked up many times. V gene TRBV4-2 combines with J gene TRBJ1-1, with D maybe TRBD1 (5 bases). CDR1 is LGHNA, CDR2 YNFKEQ, per germline. The length of the CDR3 is 17 residues. The V end lost 0 bases, the J end lost 2 bases, and 16 bases lay between the germline ends. The CDR3 nucleotides are TGTGCCAGCAGCCAAGACCCCCGGGGGGAATATAACACTGAAGCTTTCTTT. As protein: CASSQDPRGEYNTEAFF.

The chain has TRBV12-3 or TRBV12-4 and TRBJ2-3; D is unclear. V was shortened by 5 bases and J by 5 bases, with 5 bases between the two germline ends. The CDR3 totals 11 residues. The CDR3 sequence: CASSIQDTQYF. For the CDR3, the DNA is TGTGCCAGCAGTATACAAGATACGCAGTATTTT.

V usage is TRBV29-1 and J usage is TRBJ1-2; no clear D. Germline CDR1 and CDR2: SQVTM and ANQGSEA. CDR3 length equals 13 residues. V was shortened by 4 bases and J by 0 bases, with 9 bases between the two germline ends. The CDR3 protein is CSVAAVANYGYTF. The CDR3 region has the DNA TGCAGCGTTGCCGCAGTAGCTAACTATGGCTACACCTTC.

This clonotype was counted ten times or more. The chain employs TRBV7-2 and TRBJ2-7; D might be TRBD2 (5 bases). V shed 1 base and J shed 2 bases, with 15 bases lying between them. This CDR3 has 16 residues. Looked up from germline, CDR1 is SGHTA and CDR2 is FQGNSA. The CDR3 DNA reads TGTGCCAGCAGCTTAGGCCCGACGGGGTCAGCCTACGAGCAGTACTTC. Translating gives CASSLGPTGSAYEQYF.

This clonotype was detected many times. The chain carries TRBV28 and TRBJ2-1; 7 bases fit TRBD2. The CDR3 has 15 amino acids. V trimming: 7 bases; J trimming: 0 bases; junction bases outside the gene matches: 6. CDR1 and CDR2 from the germline V gene are MDHEN and SYDVKM. In DNA form, the CDR3 reads TGTGCCAGCAAAGGCGGGAGCATCTCCTACAATGAGCAGTTCTTC. It encodes CASKGGSISYNEQFF.

This clonotype was detected many times. The chain joins TRBV7-2 to TRBJ2-2; D unresolved. Germline lookup yields CDR1 SGHTA and CDR2 FQGNSA. The CDR3 is 14 residues long. Trimming left V 1 base short and J 6 bases short, with 9 bases between. The CDR3 spells CASSLDFRPGELFF. As DNA, the CDR3 is TGTGCCAGCAGCTTAGATTTTAGACCCGGGGAGCTGTTTTTT.

The chain carries TRBV20-1 and TRBJ2-5; 7 bases agree with TRBD2. This CDR3 has 15 amino acids. Germline values: CDR1 DFQATT, CDR2 SNEGSKA (reference sequence). V lost 2 bases, J lost 3 bases, and 9 bases stayed unmatched. The CDR3 region is CSARSTGTTEETQYF. CDR3 DNA sequence: TGCAGTGCTAGAAGTACCGGGACTACCGAAGAGACCCAGTACTTC.

This clonotype appeared many times. The V and J genes are TRBV5-4 and TRBJ1-4; 12 bases agree with TRBD1. This CDR3 has 16 amino acids. Germline CDR1 reads SGHNT; CDR2 reads YYREEE (reference sequence). The J segment lost 6 bases and the V segment lost 4 bases, leaving 7 bases of the junction unmatched. CDR3 nucleotide sequence: TGTGCCAGCAGCGCCGGGACAGGGGGCGGTTATGAAAAACTGTTTTTT. Protein: CASSAGTGGGYEKLFF.

The V call is TRBV5-4, the J call TRBJ1-4; D not certain. The germline V and J ends were trimmed by 1 base and 4 bases, with 5 bases remaining between them. Germline V CDR1 and CDR2: SGHNT, YYREEE (reference sequence). The CDR3 is 13 residues long. The CDR3 reads CASSLPDNEKLFF. The CDR3 nucleotides read TGTGCCAGCAGCTTGCCTGATAATGAAAAACTGTTTTTT.

V and J are TRBV20-1 and TRBJ2-7; 7 bases are shared with TRBD1. With V trimmed by 3 bases and J by 4 bases, 12 bases remained unmatched. CDR3 length: 15 amino acids. CDR1 DFQATT and CDR2 SNEGSKA come from the germline V gene (reference sequence). The chain's CDR3 is CSARPMGQLLYEQYF. CDR3 bases: TGCAGTGCTAGGCCCATGGGACAGTTACTTTACGAGCAGTACTTC.

This clonotype was observed a few times. This rearrangement joins TRBV19 to TRBJ1-5; TRBD1 is a possible D gene (5 bases). V was shortened by 7 bases and J by 0 bases, with 13 bases between the two germline ends. CDR1 and CDR2 from the germline V gene are LNHDA and SQIVND (reference sequence). The CDR3 has 15 amino acids. The CDR3 here is CASIDRPYSNQPQHF. CDR3 DNA: TGTGCCAGTATAGACAGACCCTATAGCAATCAGCCCCAGCATTTT.

In this sample, this clonotype turned up a few times. This chain connects TRBV12-3 or TRBV12-4 to TRBJ2-3, with D perhaps TRBD2 (5 bases). CDR3 size: 17 residues. V lost 5 bases to trimming and J lost 3 bases, with 21 bases between them. CDR3 bases: TGTGCCAGCAGTCCCCCACGCGGTACTAGTCAGACAGATACGCAGTATTTT. It is translated as CASSPPRGTSQTDTQYF.